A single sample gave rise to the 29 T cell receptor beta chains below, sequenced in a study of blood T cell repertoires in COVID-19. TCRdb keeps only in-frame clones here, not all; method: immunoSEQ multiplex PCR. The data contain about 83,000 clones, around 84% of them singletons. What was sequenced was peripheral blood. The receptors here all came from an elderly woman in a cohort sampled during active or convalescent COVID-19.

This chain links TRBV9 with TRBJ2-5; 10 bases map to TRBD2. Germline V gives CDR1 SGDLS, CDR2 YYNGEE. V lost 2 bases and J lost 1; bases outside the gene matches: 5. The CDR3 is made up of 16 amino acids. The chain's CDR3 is CASSVGLAETQETQYF. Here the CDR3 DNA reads TGTGCCAGCAGCGTTGGACTAGCGGAAACCCAAGAGACCCAGTACTTC.

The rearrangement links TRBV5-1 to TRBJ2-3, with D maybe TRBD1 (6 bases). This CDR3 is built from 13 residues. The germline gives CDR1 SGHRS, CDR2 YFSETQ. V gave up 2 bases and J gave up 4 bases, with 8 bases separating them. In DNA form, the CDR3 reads TGCGCCAGCAGCTTTACAGGGCCAGATACGCAGTATTTT. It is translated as CASSFTGPDTQYF. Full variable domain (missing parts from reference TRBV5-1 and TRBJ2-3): KAGVTQTPRYLIKTRGQQVTLSCSPISGHRSVSWYQQTPGQGLQFLFEYFSETQRNKGNFPGRFSGRQFSNSRSEMNVSTLELGDSALYLCASSFTGPDTQYFGPGTRLTVL.

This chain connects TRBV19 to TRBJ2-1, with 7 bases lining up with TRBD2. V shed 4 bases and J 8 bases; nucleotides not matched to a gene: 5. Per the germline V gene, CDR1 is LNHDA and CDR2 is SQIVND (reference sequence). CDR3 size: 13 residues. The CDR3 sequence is CASSSGRRDEQFF. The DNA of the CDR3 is TGTGCCAGTAGTAGCGGGAGAAGGGATGAGCAGTTCTTC. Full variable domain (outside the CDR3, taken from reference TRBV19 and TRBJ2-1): DGGITQSPKYLFRKEGQNVTLSCEQNLNHDAMYWYRQDPGQGLRLIYYSQIVNDFQKGDIAEGYSVSREKKESFPLTVTSAQKNPTAFYLCASSSGRRDEQFFGPGTRLTVL.

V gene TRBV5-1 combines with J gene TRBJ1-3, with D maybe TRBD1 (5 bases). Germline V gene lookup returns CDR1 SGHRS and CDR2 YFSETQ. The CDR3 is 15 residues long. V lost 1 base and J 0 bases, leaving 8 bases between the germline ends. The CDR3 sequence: CASSLSGGSGNTIYF. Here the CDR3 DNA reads TGCGCCAGCAGCTTGTCCGGGGGCTCTGGAAACACCATATATTTT.

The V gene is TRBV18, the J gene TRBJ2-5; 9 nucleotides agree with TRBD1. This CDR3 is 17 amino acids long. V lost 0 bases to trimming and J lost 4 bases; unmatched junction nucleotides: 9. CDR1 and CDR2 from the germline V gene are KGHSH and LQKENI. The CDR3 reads CASSPPSGTGLRETQYF. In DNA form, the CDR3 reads TGTGCCAGCTCACCACCCTCCGGGACAGGGTTAAGAGAGACCCAGTACTTC.

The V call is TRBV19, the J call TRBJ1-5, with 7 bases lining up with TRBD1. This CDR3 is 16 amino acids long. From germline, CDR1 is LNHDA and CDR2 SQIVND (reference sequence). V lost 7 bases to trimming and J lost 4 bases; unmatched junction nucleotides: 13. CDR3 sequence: CASTRQGEIRNQPQHF. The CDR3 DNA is TGTGCCAGTACCAGACAGGGTGAAATTCGAAATCAGCCCCAGCATTTT. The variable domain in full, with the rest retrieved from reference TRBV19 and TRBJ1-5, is DGGITQSPKYLFRKEGQNVTLSCEQNLNHDAMYWYRQDPGQGLRLIYYSQIVNDFQKGDIAEGYSVSREKKESFPLTVTSAQKNPTAFYLCASTRQGEIRNQPQHFGDGTRLSIL.

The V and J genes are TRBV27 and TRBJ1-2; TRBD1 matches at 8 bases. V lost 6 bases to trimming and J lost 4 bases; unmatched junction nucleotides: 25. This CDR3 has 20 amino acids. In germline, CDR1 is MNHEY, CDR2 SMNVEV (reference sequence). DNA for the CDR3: TGTGCCAGCAGACTAGACAGGGGCCTCGCCTTGGGAGCTCGGCCCTATGGCTACACCTTC. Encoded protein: CASRLDRGLALGARPYGYTF.

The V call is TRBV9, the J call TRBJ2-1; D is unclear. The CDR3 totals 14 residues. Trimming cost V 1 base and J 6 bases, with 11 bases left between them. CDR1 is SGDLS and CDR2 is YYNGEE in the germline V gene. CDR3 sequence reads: CASSVFLSGNEQFF. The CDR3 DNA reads TGTGCCAGCAGCGTATTTCTCTCGGGCAATGAGCAGTTCTTC.

CDR3 in amino acids: CASSTTGDYGYTF. For the CDR3, the DNA is TGTGCCAGTAGCACAACAGGGGATTATGGCTACACCTTC. V and J are TRBV19 and TRBJ1-2; 7 nucleotides agree with TRBD1. Germline V CDR1 and CDR2: LNHDA, SQIVND (reference sequence). The CDR3 has 13 residues. After removal of 6 bases from V and 5 bases from J, the junction contained 6 bases not matched to a gene.

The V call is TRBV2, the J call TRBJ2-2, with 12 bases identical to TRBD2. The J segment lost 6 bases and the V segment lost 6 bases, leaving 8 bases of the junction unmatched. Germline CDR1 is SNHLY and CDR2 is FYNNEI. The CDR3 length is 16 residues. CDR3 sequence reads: CASRETTSGSSGELFF. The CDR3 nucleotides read TGTGCCAGCAGGGAAACGACTAGCGGGAGTTCCGGGGAGCTGTTTTTT.

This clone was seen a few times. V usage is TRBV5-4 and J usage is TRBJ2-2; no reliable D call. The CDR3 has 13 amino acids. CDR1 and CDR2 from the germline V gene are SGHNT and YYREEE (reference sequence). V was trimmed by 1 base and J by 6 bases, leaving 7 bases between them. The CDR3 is CASSLRGSGELFF. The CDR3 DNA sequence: TGTGCCAGCAGCTTGCGAGGTTCCGGGGAGCTGTTTTTT. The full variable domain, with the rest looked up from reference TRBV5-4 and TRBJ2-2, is ETGVTQSPTHLIKTRGQQVTLRCSSQSGHNTVSWYQQALGQGPQFIFQYYREEENGRGNFPPRFSGLQFPNYSSELNVNALELDDSALYLCASSLRGSGELFFGEGSRLTVL.

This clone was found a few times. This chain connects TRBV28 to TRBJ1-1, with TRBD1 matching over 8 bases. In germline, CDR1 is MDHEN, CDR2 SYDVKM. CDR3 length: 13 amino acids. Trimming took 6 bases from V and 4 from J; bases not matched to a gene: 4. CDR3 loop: CASRPTGATEAFF. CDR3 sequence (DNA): TGTGCCAGCAGACCGACAGGGGCCACTGAAGCTTTCTTT.

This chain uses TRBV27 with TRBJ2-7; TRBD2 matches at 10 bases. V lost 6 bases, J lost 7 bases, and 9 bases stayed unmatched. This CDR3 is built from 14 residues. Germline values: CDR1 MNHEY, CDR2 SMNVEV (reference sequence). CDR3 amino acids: CASSRTGLAWEQYF. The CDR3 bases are TGTGCCAGCAGCCGGACGGGACTAGCGTGGGAGCAGTACTTC.

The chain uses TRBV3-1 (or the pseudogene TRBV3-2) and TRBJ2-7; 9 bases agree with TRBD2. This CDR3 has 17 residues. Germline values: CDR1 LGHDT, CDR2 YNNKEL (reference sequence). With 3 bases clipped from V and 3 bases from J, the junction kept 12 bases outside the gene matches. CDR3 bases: TGTGCCAGCAGCCAGGCCCAATCGAGCGGGAGGCTCTACGAGCAGTACTTC. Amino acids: CASSQAQSSGRLYEQYF.

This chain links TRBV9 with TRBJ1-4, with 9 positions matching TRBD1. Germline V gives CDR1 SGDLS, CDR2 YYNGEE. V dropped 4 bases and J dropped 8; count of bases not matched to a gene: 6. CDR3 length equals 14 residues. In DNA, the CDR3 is TGTGCCAGCAGCCTTAGACAGGGGGGCGAAAAACTGTTTTTT. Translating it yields CASSLRQGGEKLFF. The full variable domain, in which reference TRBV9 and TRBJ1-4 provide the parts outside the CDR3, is DSGVTQTPKHLITATGQRVTLRCSPRSGDLSVYWYQQSLDQGLQFLIQYYNGEERAKGNILERFSAQQFPDLHSELNLSSLELGDSALYFCASSLRQGGEKLFFGSGTQLSVL.

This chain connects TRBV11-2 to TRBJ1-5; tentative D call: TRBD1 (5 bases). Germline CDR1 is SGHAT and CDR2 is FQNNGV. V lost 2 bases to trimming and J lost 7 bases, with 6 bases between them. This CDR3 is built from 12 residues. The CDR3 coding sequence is TGTGCCAGCAGCTTAAAGGGGCAGCCCCAGCATTTT. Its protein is CASSLKGQPQHF.

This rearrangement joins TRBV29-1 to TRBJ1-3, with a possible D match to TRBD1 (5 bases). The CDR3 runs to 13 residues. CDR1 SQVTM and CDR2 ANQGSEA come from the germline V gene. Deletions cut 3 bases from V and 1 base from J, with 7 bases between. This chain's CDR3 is CSVESGSGNTIYF. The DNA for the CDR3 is TGCAGCGTTGAGTCAGGGTCTGGAAACACCATATATTTT.

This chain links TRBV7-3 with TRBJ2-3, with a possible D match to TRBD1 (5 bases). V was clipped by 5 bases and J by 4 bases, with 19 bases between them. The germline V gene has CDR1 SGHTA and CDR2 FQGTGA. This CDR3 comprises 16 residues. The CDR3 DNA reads TGTGCCAGCAGCCCCCCCCTTGAGTCAGGGCCAGATACGCAGTATTTT. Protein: CASSPPLESGPDTQYF.

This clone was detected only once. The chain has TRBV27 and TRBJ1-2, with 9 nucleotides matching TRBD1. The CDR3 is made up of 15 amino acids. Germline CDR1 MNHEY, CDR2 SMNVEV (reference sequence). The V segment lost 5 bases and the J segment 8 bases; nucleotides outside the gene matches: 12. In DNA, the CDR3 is TGTGCCAGCAGTGAACGGGGACAGGGAGTGGGCGGCTACACCTTC. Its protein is CASSERGQGVGGYTF.

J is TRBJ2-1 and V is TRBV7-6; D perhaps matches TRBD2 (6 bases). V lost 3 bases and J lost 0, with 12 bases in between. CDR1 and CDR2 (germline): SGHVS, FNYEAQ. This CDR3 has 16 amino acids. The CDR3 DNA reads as TGTGCCAGCAGCTTTAGTCCCGGGAGCTCCTACAATGAGCAGTTCTTC. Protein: CASSFSPGSSYNEQFF.

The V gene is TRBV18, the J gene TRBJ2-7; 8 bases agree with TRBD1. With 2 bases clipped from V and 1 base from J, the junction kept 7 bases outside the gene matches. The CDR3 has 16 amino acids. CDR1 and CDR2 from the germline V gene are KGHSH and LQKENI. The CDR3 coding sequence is TGTGCCAGCTCACCAAATATAGGGGACAGGTCCTACGAGCAGTACGTC. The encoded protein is CASSPNIGDRSYEQYV.

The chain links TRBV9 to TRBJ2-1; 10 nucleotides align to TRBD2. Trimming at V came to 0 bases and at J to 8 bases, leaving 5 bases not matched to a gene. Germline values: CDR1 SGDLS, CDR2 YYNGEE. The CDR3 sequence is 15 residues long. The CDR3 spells CASSVGIAGGYEQFF. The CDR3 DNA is TGTGCCAGCAGCGTAGGGATAGCGGGAGGTTATGAGCAGTTCTTC.

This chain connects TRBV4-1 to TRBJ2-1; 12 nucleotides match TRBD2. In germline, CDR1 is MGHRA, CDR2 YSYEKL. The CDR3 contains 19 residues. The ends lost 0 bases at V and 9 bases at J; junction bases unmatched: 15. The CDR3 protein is CASSQDGGSRASGRGEQFF. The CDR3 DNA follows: TGCGCCAGCAGCCAAGATGGAGGGTCTCGGGCTAGCGGGAGGGGTGAGCAGTTCTTC.

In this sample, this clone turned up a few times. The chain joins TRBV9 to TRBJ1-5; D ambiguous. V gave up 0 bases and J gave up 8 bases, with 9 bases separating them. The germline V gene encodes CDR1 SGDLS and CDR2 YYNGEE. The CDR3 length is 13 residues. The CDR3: CASSVGLREPQHF. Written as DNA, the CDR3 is TGTGCCAGCAGCGTAGGACTGAGGGAGCCCCAGCATTTT.

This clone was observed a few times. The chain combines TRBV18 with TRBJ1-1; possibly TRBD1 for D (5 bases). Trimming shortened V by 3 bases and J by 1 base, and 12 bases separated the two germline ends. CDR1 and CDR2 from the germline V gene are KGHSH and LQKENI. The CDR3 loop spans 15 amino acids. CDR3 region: CASSPTLTENTEAFF. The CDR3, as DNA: TGTGCCAGCTCACCCACCTTGACAGAGAACACTGAAGCTTTCTTT.

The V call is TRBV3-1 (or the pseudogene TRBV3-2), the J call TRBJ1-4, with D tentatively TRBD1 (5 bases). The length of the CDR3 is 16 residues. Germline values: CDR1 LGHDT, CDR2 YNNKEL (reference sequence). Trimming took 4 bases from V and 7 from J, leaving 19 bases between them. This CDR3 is CASSRASGTGGEKLFF. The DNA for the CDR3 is TGTGCCAGCAGCCGTGCTTCCGGGACGGGGGGTGAAAAACTGTTTTTT.

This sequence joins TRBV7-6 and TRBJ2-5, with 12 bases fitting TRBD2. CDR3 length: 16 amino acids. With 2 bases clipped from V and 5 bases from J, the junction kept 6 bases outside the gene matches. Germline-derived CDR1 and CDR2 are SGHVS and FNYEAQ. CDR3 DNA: TGTGCCAGCAGCTTATCGGGACTAGCGGGCCGGGAGACCCAGTACTTC. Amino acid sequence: CASSLSGLAGRETQYF.

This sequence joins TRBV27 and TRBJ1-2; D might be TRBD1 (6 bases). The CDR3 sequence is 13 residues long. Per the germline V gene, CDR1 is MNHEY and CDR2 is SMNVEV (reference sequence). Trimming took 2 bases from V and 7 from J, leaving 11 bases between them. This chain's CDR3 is CASSLAQGGGYTF. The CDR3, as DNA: TGTGCCAGCAGTTTAGCACAGGGTGGTGGCTACACCTTC.

CDR3 in amino acids: CASKDSMNTEAFF. CDR3 DNA sequence: TGTGCCAGCAAAGACAGCATGAACACTGAAGCTTTCTTT. The chain combines TRBV28 with TRBJ1-1, with a possible D match to TRBD1 (5 bases). V was shortened by 7 bases and J by 0 bases, with 9 bases between the two germline ends. There are 13 residues in the CDR3. Germline CDR1 and CDR2: MDHEN and SYDVKM.